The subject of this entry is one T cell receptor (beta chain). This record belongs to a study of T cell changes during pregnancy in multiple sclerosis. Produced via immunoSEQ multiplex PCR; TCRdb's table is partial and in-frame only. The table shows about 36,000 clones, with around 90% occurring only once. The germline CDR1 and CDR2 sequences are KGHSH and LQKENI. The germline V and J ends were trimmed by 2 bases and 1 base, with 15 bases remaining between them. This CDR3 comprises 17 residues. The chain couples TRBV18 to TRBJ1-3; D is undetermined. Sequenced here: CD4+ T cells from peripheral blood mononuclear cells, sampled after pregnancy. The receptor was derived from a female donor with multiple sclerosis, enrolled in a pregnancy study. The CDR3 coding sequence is TGTGCCAGCTCACCAAAGGAGGGTATCGGGTCTGGAAACACCATATATTTT. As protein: CASSPKEGIGSGNTIYF.